This T cell receptor (beta chain) originates from a study of OX40 agonist ivuxolimab in advanced cancers. Study-wide background: Partial responses occurred in Three dose-escalation patients, one with hepatocellular carcinoma and two with cutaneous melanoma.

Comments on this clone: Its specificity is unknown.

The protocol was immunoSEQ multiplex PCR, while the TCRdb copy is restricted to in-frame clones and leaves out a portion. The table has about 86,000 clones, around 85% seen once. Study-wide findings and caveats: What antigens the expanded peripheral T cells recognized was never established. On average, a greater number of expanded clones characterised CD8+ T cells relative to CD4+.

Germline CDR1 reads MGHRA; CDR2 reads YSYEKL. The CDR3 has 22 residues. Trimming removed 3 bases from V and 0 bases from J; junction bases left unmatched: 18. This TCR was recovered from an adult with an advanced solid tumor such as melanoma, head and neck, liver or kidney cancer. Here the sequenced sample was CD4+ or CD8+ T cells sorted from blood, taken in a trial of the OX40 agonist ivuxolimab. The chain employs TRBV4-1 and TRBJ2-1; 12 nucleotides line up with TRBD2. CDR3 region: CASSHQDPQTSGRFLSYNEQFF. DNA of the CDR3: TGCGCCAGCAGCCACCAAGATCCTCAAACTAGCGGGAGGTTCCTCTCCTACAATGAGCAGTTCTTC.